This is a list of T cell receptor beta chains from one sample in a study of tumor-infiltrating lymphocytes in primary liver carcinoma. TCRdb independently ran MiXCR on the multiplex PCR reads; one entry per CDR3 protein. The data contain a few hundred thousand distinct CDR3 sequences, around three fifths of them singletons. Sequencing was carried out using peripheral blood. The receptors come from a young woman with primary liver carcinoma and hepatitis B virus infection. The CDR3 runs from the conserved cysteine through the conserved F or W. D genes are given only for firm matches. Some rows mark clone size as missing; the rest say once, few, many or name a class of expanded clone.

V gene	J gene	clone size	D gene	CDR3 DNA	CDR3 protein
TRBV28	TRBJ2-5	few	.	TGTGCCAGCAACGGAGTGGAGACCCAGTACTTC	CASNGVETQYF
TRBV7-9	TRBJ1-4	.	.	TGTTCCAGCAGCTTAACAGGAATTTTGCTGTTTTTT	CSSSLTGILLFF
TRBV4-3	TRBJ1-1	.	.	TGCGCCAGCAGCCAGGGGACGATCACTGAAGCTTTCTTT	CASSQGTITEAFF
TRBV6-6	TRBJ1-3	.	.	TGTGCCAGCCGCCGACAGTCTGACGGGAACACCATATATTTT	CASRRQSDGNTIYF
TRBV6-5	TRBJ2-5	few	.	TGTGCCAGCAGTTACGGAACAGGGCGAGAGACCCAGTACTTC	CASSYGTGRETQYF
TRBV6-6	TRBJ1-1	.	.	TGTGCCAGCAGTACTCCGGGACGGGGAGTAACTGAAGCTTTCTTT	CASSTPGRGVTEAFF
TRBV11-2	TRBJ1-2	many	.	TGTGCCAGCAGCCCAATTGGGTATGGCTACACCTTC	CASSPIGYGYTF
TRBV11-2	TRBJ2-1	many	.	TGTGCCAGCAGCTCGTCTAACATCAACCCCGACAATGAGCAGTTCTTC	CASSSSNINPDNEQFF
TRBV11-2	TRBJ1-5	.	.	TGTGCCAGCAGCTTCAGTGGGACAAAGTATCAACCCCAGCACTTT	CASSFSGTKYQPQHF
TRBV10-2	TRBJ2-3	many	TRBD2	TGCGCCAGCAGTGAATTGTCGACGACTAGCGGGAGAGATACGCAGTATTTT	CASSELSTTSGRDTQYF
TRBV28	TRBJ2-7	.	TRBD2	TGTGCCAGCAGTCTAGGGACTAGCGGGATGTACGAGCAGTACTTC	CASSLGTSGMYEQYF
TRBV2	TRBJ2-7	once	.	TGTGCCAGCAGCTCCCCCGGGACGAGATCCTACGAGCAGTACTTC	CASSSPGTRSYEQYF
TRBV12-3/TRBV12-4	TRBJ2-2	.	TRBD1	TGTGCCAGCAGTCCCACCCCCGGAGACAGGGTCAACACCGGGGAACTGTTCTTT	CASSPTPGDRVNTGELFF
TRBV6-2/TRBV6-3	TRBJ1-6	.	TRBD1	TGTGTCAGCAGTTCACAGGGGAATTCACCCCTCCACTTT	CVSSSQGNSPLHF
TRBV6-5	TRBJ1-3	.	.	TGTGCCGGTAGTTCGCGTGGAGGCATATATTTT	CAGSSRGGIYF
TRBV14	TRBJ1-5	once	.	TGTGCCAGCAGCCAAGTCGTGGGGCAGGGCAATCAGCCCCAGCATTTT	CASSQVVGQGNQPQHF